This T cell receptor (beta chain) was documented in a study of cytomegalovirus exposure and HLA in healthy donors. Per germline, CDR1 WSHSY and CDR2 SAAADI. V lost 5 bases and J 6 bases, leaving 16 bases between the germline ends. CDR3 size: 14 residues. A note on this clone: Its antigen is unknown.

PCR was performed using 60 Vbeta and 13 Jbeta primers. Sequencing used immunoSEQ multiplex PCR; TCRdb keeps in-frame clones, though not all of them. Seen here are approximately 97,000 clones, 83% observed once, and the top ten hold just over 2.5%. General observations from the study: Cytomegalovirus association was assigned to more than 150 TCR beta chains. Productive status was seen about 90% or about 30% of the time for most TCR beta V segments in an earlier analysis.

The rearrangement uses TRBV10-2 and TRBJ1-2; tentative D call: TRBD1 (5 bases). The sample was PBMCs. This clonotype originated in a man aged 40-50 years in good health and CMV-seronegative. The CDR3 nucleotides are TGCGCCAGCAGTCATGACAGCGTCGAGGATGGCTACACCTTC. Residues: CASSHDSVEDGYTF.